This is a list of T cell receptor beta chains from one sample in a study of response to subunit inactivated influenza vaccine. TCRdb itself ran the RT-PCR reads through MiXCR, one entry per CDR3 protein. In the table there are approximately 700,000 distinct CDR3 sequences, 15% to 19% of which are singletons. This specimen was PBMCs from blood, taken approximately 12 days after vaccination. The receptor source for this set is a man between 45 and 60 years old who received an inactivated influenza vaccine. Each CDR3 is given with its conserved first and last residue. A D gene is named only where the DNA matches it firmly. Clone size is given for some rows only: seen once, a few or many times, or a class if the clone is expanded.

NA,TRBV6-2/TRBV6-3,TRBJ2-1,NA,CASSGPLASGNEQFF,TGTGCCAGCAGTGGGCCCCTAGCGTCGGGGAATGAGCAGTTCTTC
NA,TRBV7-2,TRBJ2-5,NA,CASSLSQKETQYF,TGTGCCAGCAGCTTATCCCAGAAAGAGACCCAGTACTTC
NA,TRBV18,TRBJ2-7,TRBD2,CASSPPPGGPYEQYF,TGTGCCAGCTCACCACCGCCGGGAGGGCCCTACGAGCAGTACTTC
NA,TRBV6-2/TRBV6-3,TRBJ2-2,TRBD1,CASSQGQGRTGELFF,TGTGCCAGCAGTCAAGGACAGGGACGAACCGGGGAGCTGTTTTTT
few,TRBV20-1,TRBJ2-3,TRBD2,CSAGLAGGLQDTQYF,TGCAGTGCTGGACTAGCGGGGGGGCTTCAAGATACGCAGTATTTT
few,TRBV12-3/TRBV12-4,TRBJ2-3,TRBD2,CASSWTSGRVDTQYF,TGTGCCAGCAGTTGGACTAGCGGGAGAGTAGATACGCAGTATTTT
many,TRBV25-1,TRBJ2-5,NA,CASSTSLTDQETQYF,TGTGCCAGCAGCACCTCGTTGACGGACCAAGAGACCCAGTACTTC
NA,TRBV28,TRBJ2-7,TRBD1,CASSLRRTGEEQYF,TGTGCCAGCAGTTTAAGGAGGACAGGGGAAGAGCAGTACTTC
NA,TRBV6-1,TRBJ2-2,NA,CASRVAGSGSGELFF,TGTGCCAGCAGGGTAGCCGGGAGCGGGTCCGGGGAGCTGTTTTTT
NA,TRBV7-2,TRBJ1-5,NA,CASSLAYGSNQPQHF,TGTGCCAGCAGCTTAGCATACGGAAGCAATCAGCCCCAGCATTTT
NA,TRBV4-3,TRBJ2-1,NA,CASSQDAGADNEQFF,TGCGCCAGCAGCCAAGATGCAGGGGCAGACAATGAGCAGTTCTTC
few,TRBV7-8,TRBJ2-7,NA,CASSSTALLEQYF,TGTGCCAGCAGCTCGACAGCCCTACTCGAGCAGTACTTC
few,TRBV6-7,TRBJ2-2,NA,CASLPWWSRTGELFF,TGTGCCAGTCTCCCCTGGTGGAGCAGGACCGGGGAGCTGTTTTTT
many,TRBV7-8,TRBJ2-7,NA,CASSLKYEQYF,TGTGCCAGCAGCTTAAAATACGAGCAGTACTTC
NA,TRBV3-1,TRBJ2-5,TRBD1,CASSQDPAGGTETQYF,TGTGCCAGCAGCCAAGATCCGGCAGGGGGTACGGAGACCCAGTACTTC
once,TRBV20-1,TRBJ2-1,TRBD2,CSARDIVAGGSGEQFF,TGCAGTGCTAGAGATATAGTAGCGGGAGGATCGGGTGAGCAGTTCTTC
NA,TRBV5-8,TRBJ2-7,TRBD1,CASSWTGGNEQYF,TGTGCCAGCAGCTGGACAGGGGGAAACGAGCAGTACTTC
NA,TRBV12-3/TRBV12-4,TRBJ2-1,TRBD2,CASTYLAGRNNEQFF,TGTGCCAGCACTTACCTAGCGGGGAGAAACAATGAGCAGTTCTTC
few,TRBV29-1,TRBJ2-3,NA,CSVDRGMDTQYF,TGCAGCGTTGATAGAGGTATGGATACGCAGTATTTT
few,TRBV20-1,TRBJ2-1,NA,CSASNIGRGTYNEQFF,TGCAGTGCTAGCAACATCGGTCGGGGAACCTACAATGAGCAGTTCTTC
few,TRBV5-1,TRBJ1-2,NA,CASSLAGRTNYGYTF,TGCGCCAGCAGCTTGGCGGGGCGCACCAACTATGGCTACACCTTC
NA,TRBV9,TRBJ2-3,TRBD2,CASSPWAGGLKDTQYF,TGTGCCAGCAGCCCATGGGCGGGGGGGCTGAAAGATACGCAGTATTTT
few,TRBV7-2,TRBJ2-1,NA,CASSSRANNEQFF,TGTGCCAGCAGCAGTAGGGCTAACAATGAGCAGTTCTTC
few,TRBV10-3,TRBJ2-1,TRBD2,CAISEGLAGSNEQFF,TGTGCCATCAGTGAGGGACTAGCGGGTTCCAATGAGCAGTTCTTC
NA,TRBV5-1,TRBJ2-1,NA,CASSLRLGYNEQFF,TGCGCCAGCAGCTTGAGGTTGGGGTACAATGAGCAGTTCTTC
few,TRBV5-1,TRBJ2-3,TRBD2,CASSSIAGAGRDTQYF,TGCGCCAGCAGCTCAATAGCGGGAGCAGGGCGAGATACGCAGTATTTT
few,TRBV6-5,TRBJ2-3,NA,CASSYYGGEVSDTQYF,TGTGCCAGCAGTTACTACGGGGGAGAGGTATCAGATACGCAGTATTTT
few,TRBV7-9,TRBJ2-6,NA,CASSPGPWGRANVLTF,TGTGCCAGCAGCCCGGGCCCTTGGGGGAGGGCCAACGTCCTGACTTTC
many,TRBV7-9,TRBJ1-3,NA,CASSTGTAGNTIYF,TGTGCCAGCAGTACGGGGACGGCCGGAAACACCATATATTTT
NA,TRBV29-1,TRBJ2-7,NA,CSVTDGLKEQYF,TGCAGCGTTACGGACGGTTTGAAGGAGCAGTACTTC
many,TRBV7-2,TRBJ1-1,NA,CASSLDVANTEAFF,TGTGCCAGCAGCTTAGATGTAGCAAACACTGAAGCTTTCTTT
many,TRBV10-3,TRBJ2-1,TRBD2,CAISESSLAGSEQFF,TGTGCCATCAGTGAGTCGTCCCTAGCGGGAAGTGAGCAGTTCTTC
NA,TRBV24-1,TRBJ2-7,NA,CATSDSGRNHEQYF,TGTGCCACCAGTGATTCGGGCAGGAACCACGAGCAGTACTTC
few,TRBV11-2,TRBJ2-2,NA,CASSLSRRGELFF,TGTGCCAGCAGCTTAAGCCGTCGGGGGGAGCTGTTTTTT
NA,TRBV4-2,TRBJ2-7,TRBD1,CASSPRTGLYEQYF,TGTGCCAGCAGCCCCCGGACAGGACTCTACGAGCAGTACTTC
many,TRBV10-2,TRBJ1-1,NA,CASSDDLSNTEAFF,TGCGCCAGCAGTGATGACCTTTCGAACACTGAAGCTTTCTTT
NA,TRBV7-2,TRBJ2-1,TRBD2,CASSTDASGGANFF,TGTGCCAGCAGTACGGATGCTAGCGGGGGGGCTAATTTCTTC
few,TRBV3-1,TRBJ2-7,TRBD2,CASSQDRGSLGVGYEQYF,TGTGCCAGCAGCCAAGATCGCGGGAGTCTCGGTGTGGGCTACGAGCAGTACTTC
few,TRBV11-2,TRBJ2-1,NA,CASSLGIAARNEQFF,TGTGCCAGCAGCTTAGGTATAGCCGCTCGCAATGAGCAGTTCTTC
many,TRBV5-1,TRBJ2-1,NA,CASSLEGLNNEQFF,TGCGCCAGCAGCTTGGAAGGACTTAACAATGAGCAGTTCTTC
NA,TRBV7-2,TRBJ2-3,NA,CASSLDWSTDTQYF,TGTGCCAGCAGCTTAGATTGGAGCACAGATACGCAGTATTTT
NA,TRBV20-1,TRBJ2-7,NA,CSAIPGWEPAYEQYF,TGCAGTGCTATCCCGGGTTGGGAGCCCGCCTACGAGCAGTACTTC
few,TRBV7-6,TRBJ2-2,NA,CASSLARITGELFF,TGTGCCAGCAGCTTAGCAAGGATAACCGGGGAGCTGTTTTTT
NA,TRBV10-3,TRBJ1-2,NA,CAISPGRIYDGYTF,TGTGCCATCAGTCCGGGAAGGATATATGATGGCTACACCTTC
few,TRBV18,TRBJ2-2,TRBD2,CASSPEHSGPTGELFF,TGTGCCAGCTCACCCGAACATAGCGGGCCAACCGGGGAGCTGTTTTTT
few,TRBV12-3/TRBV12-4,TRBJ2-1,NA,CASGTSPEQFF,TGTGCCAGCGGTACTAGCCCTGAGCAGTTCTTC
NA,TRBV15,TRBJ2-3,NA,CATSRDQAEWKTDTQYF,TGTGCCACCAGCAGAGATCAGGCGGAGTGGAAAACAGATACGCAGTATTTT
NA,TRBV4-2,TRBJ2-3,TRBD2,CASSQEGTSGGAQDTQYF,TGTGCCAGCAGCCAAGAAGGGACTAGCGGGGGGGCGCAAGATACGCAGTATTTT
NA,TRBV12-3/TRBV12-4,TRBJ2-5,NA,CASSLSSNRVETQYF,TGTGCCAGCAGTTTAAGTTCGAACAGGGTAGAGACCCAGTACTTC
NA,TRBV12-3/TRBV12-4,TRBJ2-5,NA,CASSFSGQVSGTQYF,TGTGCCAGCAGTTTTTCGGGGCAGGTCTCAGGGACCCAGTACTTC
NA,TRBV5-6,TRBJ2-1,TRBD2,CASSLVAGGAYNEQFF,TGTGCCAGCAGCTTGGTTGCGGGGGGAGCCTACAATGAGCAGTTCTTC
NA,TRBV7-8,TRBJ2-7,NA,CASSIYWGNEQYF,TGTGCCAGCAGCATATATTGGGGGAATGAGCAGTACTTC
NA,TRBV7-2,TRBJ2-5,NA,CASSLRGSGVETQYF,TGTGCCAGCAGCCTTAGGGGGAGCGGGGTTGAGACCCAGTACTTC